The sequence of this T cell receptor beta chain was determined in a study of CD8+ T cells in alopecia areata. The CDR3 consists of 16 residues. V lost 0 bases and J lost 4, with 13 bases in between. The germline CDR1 and CDR2 sequences are SEHNR and FQNEAQ (reference sequence). Following extraction, RNA underwent reverse transcription to cDNA, which served as the sequencing template. Clones were sequenced by immunoSEQ multiplex PCR, and TCRdb holds only the in-frame ones, with some missing. The data show 30,000 to 45,000 clones, less than 55% seen once. CD25+CD127- cells were obtained by sorting CD4+ cells, for roughly five patients. The investigators collected lesional scalp punch biopsies and peripheral blood from alopecia areata patients.

The sequence derives from a human donor with alopecia areata. Input material: CD4+ Tregs sorted from blood. J is TRBJ2-1 and V is TRBV7-9, with D perhaps matching TRBD1 or TRBD2 (5 bases each). The CDR3 DNA reads as TGTGCCAGCAGCTTAGCCGAGGGGATACTTTACAATGAGCAGTTCTTC. Translated: CASSLAEGILYNEQFF.